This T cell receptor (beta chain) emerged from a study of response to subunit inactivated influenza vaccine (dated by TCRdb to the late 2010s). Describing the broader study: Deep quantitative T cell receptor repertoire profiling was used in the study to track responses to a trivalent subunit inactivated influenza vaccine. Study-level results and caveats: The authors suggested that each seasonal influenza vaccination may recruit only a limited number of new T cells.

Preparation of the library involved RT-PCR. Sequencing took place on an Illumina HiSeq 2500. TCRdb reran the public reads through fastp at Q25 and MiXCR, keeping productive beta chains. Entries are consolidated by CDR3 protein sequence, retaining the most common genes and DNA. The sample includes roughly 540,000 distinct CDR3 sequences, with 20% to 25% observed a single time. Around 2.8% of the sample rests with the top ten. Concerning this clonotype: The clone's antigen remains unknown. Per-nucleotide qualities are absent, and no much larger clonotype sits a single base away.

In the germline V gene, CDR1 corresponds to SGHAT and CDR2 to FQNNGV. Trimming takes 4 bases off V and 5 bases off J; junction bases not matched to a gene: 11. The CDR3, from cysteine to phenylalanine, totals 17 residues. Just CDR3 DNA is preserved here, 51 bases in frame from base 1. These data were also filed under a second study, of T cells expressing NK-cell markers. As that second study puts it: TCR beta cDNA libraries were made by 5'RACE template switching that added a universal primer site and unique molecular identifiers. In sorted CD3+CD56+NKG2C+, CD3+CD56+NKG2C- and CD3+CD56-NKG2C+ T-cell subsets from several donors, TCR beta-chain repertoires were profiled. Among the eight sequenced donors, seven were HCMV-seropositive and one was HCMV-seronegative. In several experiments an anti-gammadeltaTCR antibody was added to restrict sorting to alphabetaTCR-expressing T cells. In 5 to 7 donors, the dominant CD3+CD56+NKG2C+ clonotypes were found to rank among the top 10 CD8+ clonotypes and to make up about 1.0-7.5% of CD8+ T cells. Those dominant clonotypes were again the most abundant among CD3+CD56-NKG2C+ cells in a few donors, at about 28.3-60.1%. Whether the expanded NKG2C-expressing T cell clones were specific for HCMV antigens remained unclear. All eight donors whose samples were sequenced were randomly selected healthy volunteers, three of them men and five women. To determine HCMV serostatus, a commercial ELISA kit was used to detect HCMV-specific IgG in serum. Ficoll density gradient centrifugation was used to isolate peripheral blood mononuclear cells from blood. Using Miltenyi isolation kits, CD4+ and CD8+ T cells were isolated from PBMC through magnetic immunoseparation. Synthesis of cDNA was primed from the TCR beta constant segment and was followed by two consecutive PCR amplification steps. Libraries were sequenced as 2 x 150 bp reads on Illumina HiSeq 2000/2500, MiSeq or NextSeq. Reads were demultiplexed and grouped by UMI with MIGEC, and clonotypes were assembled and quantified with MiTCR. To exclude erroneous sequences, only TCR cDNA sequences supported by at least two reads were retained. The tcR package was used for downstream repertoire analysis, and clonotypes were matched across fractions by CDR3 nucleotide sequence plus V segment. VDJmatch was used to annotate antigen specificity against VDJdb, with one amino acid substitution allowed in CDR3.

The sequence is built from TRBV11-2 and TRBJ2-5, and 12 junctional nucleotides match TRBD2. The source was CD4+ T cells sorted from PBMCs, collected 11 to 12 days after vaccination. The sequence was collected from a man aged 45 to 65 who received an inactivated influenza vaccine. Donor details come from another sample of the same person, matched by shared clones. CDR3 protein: CASSWLAGGTTGETQYF. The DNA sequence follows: TGTGCCAGCAGCTGGCTAGCGGGAGGGACCACAGGGGAGACCCAGTACTTC. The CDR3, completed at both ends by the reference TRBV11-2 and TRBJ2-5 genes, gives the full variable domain EAGVAQSPRYKIIEKRQSVAFWCNPISGHATLYWYQQILGQGPKLLIQFQNNGVVDDSQLPKDRFSAERLKGVDSTLKIQPAKLEDSAVYLCASSWLAGGTTGETQYFGPGTRLLVL.